One TCR beta chain is described in this entry. Its antigen is unknown. This sample was included in a study of response to subunit inactivated influenza vaccine. TCRdb analysed the RT-PCR reads with MiXCR anew, one entry per CDR3 protein. The sample includes 600,000 to 850,000 distinct CDR3 sequences, 11% to 15% of them seen just once. This CDR3 comprises 13 residues. The V gene's germline CDR1 is SGHVS and CDR2 FNYEAQ. V dropped 5 bases and J dropped 4 bases, with 12 bases sitting between them. Overall study findings and caveats: The authors put forward the suggestion that each seasonal influenza vaccination may bring in only a limited number of new T cells.

The chain couples TRBV7-6 to TRBJ2-7; D gene unclear. Sequenced here: PBMCs from blood, sampled 14 to 15 days before vaccination. The source is a man aged 50 to 60 who received an inactivated influenza vaccine. CDR3 amino acids: CASSRTDEYEQYF. As DNA, the CDR3 is TGTGCCAGCAGCCGGACGGACGAATACGAGCAGTACTTC. Full variable domain (missing parts from reference TRBV7-6 and TRBJ2-7): GAGVSQSPRYKVTKRGQDVALRCDPISGHVSLYWYRQALGQGPEFLTYFNYEAQQDKSGLPNDRFSAERPEGSISTLTIQRTEQRDSAMYRCASSRTDEYEQYFGPGTRLTVT.